What follows are 3 T cell receptor beta chains derived from one specimen sequenced in a study of blood T cell repertoires in COVID-19. Repertoires were generated with immunoSEQ multiplex PCR, while TCRdb's copy carries only in-frame clones and drops some. The profile covers about 190,000 clones, with 85% to 90% appearing a single time and less than 3% taken by the ten largest. The sequenced sample was peripheral blood. Receptors originate from a man aged 40-49 years with active or convalescent COVID-19.

J is TRBJ2-3 and V is TRBV7-9, with TRBD2 identical over 11 bases. CDR1 and CDR2 (germline): SEHNR, FQNEAQ (reference sequence). The CDR3 is 16 residues long. V shed 2 bases, J shed 2 bases, and the junction held 3 bases outside the gene matches. CDR3 bases: TGTGCCAGCAGCTTACGGACTAGCGGGCCCACAGATACGCAGTATTTT. The encoded protein is CASSLRTSGPTDTQYF.

The J gene is TRBJ1-3, the V gene TRBV19; weak D call: TRBD1 (5 bases). Germline lookup yields CDR1 LNHDA and CDR2 SQIVND (reference sequence). The CDR3 consists of 16 residues. Trimming took 3 bases from V and 2 from J, leaving 14 bases between them. CDR3: CASSMGRDPPGNTIYF. CDR3 sequence (DNA): TGTGCCAGTAGTATGGGCAGGGATCCCCCTGGAAACACCATATATTTT.

There are a few counts of this clone. The rearrangement joins TRBV5-4 to TRBJ1-2, with D perhaps matching TRBD1 (5 bases). V was shortened by 4 bases and J by 0 bases, with 13 bases between the two germline ends. The CDR3 is made up of 15 amino acids. CDR1 is SGHNT and CDR2 is YYREEE in the germline V gene (reference sequence). CDR3 protein: CASSADSFPNYGYTF. CDR3 nucleotide sequence: TGTGCCAGCAGCGCAGACAGCTTTCCTAACTATGGCTACACCTTC.